One T cell receptor (beta chain) is described in this entry. These data belong to a study of blood T cell repertoires in COVID-19. Profiled with immunoSEQ multiplex PCR; TCRdb holds only in-frame clones, not every one. The sample has around 310,000 clones; around 90% are singletons. V shed 2 bases, J shed 5 bases, and the junction held 1 base outside the gene matches. The CDR3 consists of 14 residues. CDR1 SGHRS and CDR2 YFSETQ come from the germline V gene. This receptor was taken from a woman between 35 and 50 years old with COVID-19, enrolled during active disease. V usage is TRBV5-1 and J usage is TRBJ2-2; 9 bases agree with TRBD1. Sequenced sample: peripheral blood. Written as DNA, the CDR3 is TGCGCCAGCAGCTTCGGGACAGGGACCGGGGAGCTGTTTTTT. Protein: CASSFGTGTGELFF.